The entry that follows covers one T cell receptor (beta chain) sequence. Its antigen is as yet unknown. This record comes from a study of CD8+CD57+ T cells in acquired aplastic anemia. Study-level background: Quantities of DNA derived from sorted CD4+ and CD8+ cells averaged approximately 3.3 ug.

General study findings and limits: Statistical testing detected no significant gap in CD8+ Simpson's diversity between patients and controls. Patients and controls shared nearly 30 CD8+ CDR3 sequences, highly expressed in patients.

CDR3 and TCR beta VDJ profiling relied on genomic DNA as the template. TCRdb called the reads again in MiXCR, with one record for every CDR3 protein. The sample has some 200,000 distinct CDR3 sequences; approximately 48% are singletons. Only patients with CD8+CD57+ cell expansion on flow cytometry were chosen for sequencing. V dropped 3 bases and J dropped 6 bases, with 8 bases sitting between them. The CDR3 spans 12 residues. Germline V gene lookup returns CDR1 DFQATT and CDR2 SNEGSKA (reference sequence). The clonotype originates from a human donor with aplastic anemia. The chain has TRBV20-1 and TRBJ2-2; D is uncertain. The sequenced sample was sorted CD4+, CD8+, or CD8+CD57+ T cells (not recorded which) from PBMCs. The CDR3 is CSASRDSGELFF. CDR3 in DNA: TGCAGTGCTAGTCGTGATTCCGGGGAGCTGTTTTTT.